The 27 T cell receptor beta chains reported below all come from one sample, sequenced in a study of read filtering for tumor transcriptome and immune sequencing. The library was built from 400 to 500 ng RNA with molecular barcoded adaptors for alpha/delta and beta/gamma chains. MiXCR, run by TCRdb on the reads, gives a single entry per CDR3 protein. The table records about 130,000 distinct CDR3 sequences, roughly an eighth of them present only once. The sequenced material came from a population of CD138-negative cells sorted from bone marrow. The receptors were sampled from a donor at least 40 years old with multiple myeloma.

A remark on this clonotype: A clone one base away is much larger, so this may be a read error. The chain joins TRBV29-1 to TRBJ2-3; a weak D match, TRBD1 (6 bases). The CDR3 is 12 residues long. Germline V gene lookup returns CDR1 SQVTM and CDR2 ANQGSEA. The ends were cut back, 7 bases at V and 6 bases at J, with 14 bases in the middle. CDR3 residues: CSADRIKDTQYF. Here the CDR3 DNA reads TGCAGCGCTGACAGGATTAAGGATACGCAGTATTTT.

Many counts were recorded for this clonotype. The V and J genes are TRBV11-2 and TRBJ2-7; unclear D gene. V was cut by 5 bases and J by 0 bases, with 14 bases left in between. Germline-derived CDR1 and CDR2 are SGHAT and FQNNGV. The CDR3 is 15 residues long. The CDR3 nucleotides read TGTGCCAGCAGCCCAGAAGGCGGCCTCTCCTACGAGCAGTACTTC. Protein: CASSPEGGLSYEQYF. The full variable domain, its missing parts supplied by reference TRBV11-2 and TRBJ2-7, is EAGVAQSPRYKIIEKRQSVAFWCNPISGHATLYWYQQILGQGPKLLIQFQNNGVVDDSQLPKDRFSAERLKGVDSTLKIQPAKLEDSAVYLCASSPEGGLSYEQYFGPGTRLTVT.

This clonotype was counted ten times or more. The genes are TRBV7-9 and TRBJ1-1; possible D gene TRBD1, 5 bases. The CDR3 loop spans 13 amino acids. Germline V gene lookup returns CDR1 SEHNR and CDR2 FQNEAQ (reference sequence). V lost 7 bases to trimming and J lost 3 bases, with 12 bases between them. In nucleotides, the CDR3 is TGTGCCAGCAACCAGTTGGGGGACACTGAAGCTTTCTTT. It encodes CASNQLGDTEAFF.

This clonotype has ten or more counts. The chain is built from TRBV5-1 and TRBJ1-1; 7 positions agree with TRBD1. CDR3 length: 16 residues. CDR1 and CDR2 from the germline V gene are SGHRS and YFSETQ. The trim removed 1 base at V and 4 bases at J, leaving 10 bases unmatched. CDR3 sequence reads: CASSLPRLSGGTEAFF. CDR3 coding DNA: TGCGCCAGCAGCTTGCCCAGATTGTCAGGGGGCACTGAAGCTTTCTTT.

This clonotype was seen a few times. The rearrangement links TRBV20-1 to TRBJ1-5; unclear D gene. Germline values: CDR1 DFQATT, CDR2 SNEGSKA (reference sequence). Trimming removed 4 bases at V and 2 bases at J, with 12 bases between. This CDR3 spans 14 amino acids. The CDR3, as DNA: TGCAGTGCTAAAGTGCCGGTGGGCAATCAGCCCCAGCATTTT. It encodes CSAKVPVGNQPQHF.

This clonotype has only a few counts. This rearrangement joins TRBV5-4 to TRBJ2-1; D is possibly TRBD1 (5 bases). With 5 bases removed from V and 4 bases from J, the gap between germline ends came to 16 bases. Per germline, CDR1 SGHNT and CDR2 YYREEE (reference sequence). The CDR3 has 15 residues. CDR3 region: CASSPGKRDYNEQFF. For the CDR3, the DNA is TGTGCCAGCAGTCCAGGGAAACGCGATTACAATGAGCAGTTCTTC.

As for this clonotype: This could be a read error, since a much larger clone is one nucleotide away. V usage is TRBV11-2 and J usage is TRBJ2-1; a weak D match, TRBD2 (6 bases). Germline CDR1 and CDR2: SGHAT and FQNNGV. V lost 5 bases and J lost 10, with 21 bases in between. The CDR3 is 15 residues long. The CDR3 spells CASSPLSRRAKEQFF. DNA for the CDR3: TGTGCCAGCAGCCCCCTTAGCAGGAGGGCCAAGGAGCAGTTCTTC.

This clonotype was found many times. V usage is TRBV7-2 and J usage is TRBJ2-5; a possible D gene is TRBD1 (6 bases). The CDR3 extends over 14 amino acids. Germline CDR1 reads SGHTA; CDR2 reads FQGNSA. V was cut by 5 bases and J by 2 bases, with 12 bases left in between. CDR3 residues: CASSNQGFQETQYF. The CDR3 bases are TGTGCCAGCAGCAACCAGGGGTTTCAAGAGACCCAGTACTTC.

As to this clonotype: A much more abundant neighbour one base away suggests this may be a read error. The chain is built from TRBV29-1 and TRBJ2-1; 7 positions match TRBD2. CDR1 SQVTM and CDR2 ANQGSEA come from the germline V gene. This CDR3 region has 13 residues. Germline trimming cut 5 bases from V and 8 bases from J; bases unmatched to any gene: 9. This chain's CDR3 is CSVRAGRPDEQFF. The CDR3 nucleotides are TGCAGCGTTCGAGCGGGAAGGCCGGATGAGCAGTTCTTC.

In its sample, this clonotype was seen many times. The chain couples TRBV5-4 to TRBJ1-2; D unresolved. Between the trimmed V and J ends, which lost 5 bases and 5 bases, there was a span of 13 bases. There are 13 residues in the CDR3. The V gene's germline CDR1 is SGHNT and CDR2 YYREEE (reference sequence). The CDR3 loop is CASSPRGRYGYTF. The CDR3, as DNA: TGTGCCAGCAGTCCCCGCGGGAGGTATGGCTACACCTTC.

This clonotype is a singleton in its sample. This may arise from a read error, as a much more abundant clone is one base away. The rearrangement links TRBV12-3 or TRBV12-4 to TRBJ2-7; TRBD1 matches at 7 bases. The CDR3 has 13 amino acids. J lost 4 bases, V lost 1 base, and 1 base had no gene match. The CDR3 protein is CASSLEGAYEQYF. The DNA of the CDR3 is TGTGCCAGCAGTTTAGAGGGGGCTTACGAGCAGTACTTC.

Ten or more counts support this clonotype. The chain joins TRBV7-2 to TRBJ2-1, with TRBD1 matching 7 bases. The junction had 16 bases not matched to a gene; V was cut back by 7 bases and J by 16 bases. This CDR3 has 13 amino acids. CDR1 is SGHTA and CDR2 is FQGNSA in the germline V gene. The chain's CDR3 is CASNEDRISPGFF. The DNA for the CDR3 is TGTGCCAGCAACGAGGACAGGATCTCACCTGGATTCTTC.

This clonotype was picked up many times. The chain recombines TRBV7-3 with TRBJ2-6; TRBD1 might be the D (5 bases). V was clipped by 5 bases and J by 2 bases, with 13 bases between them. CDR1 is SGHTA, CDR2 FQGTGA, per germline. The CDR3 is made up of 16 amino acids. CDR3 region: CASSQLRRAGANVLTF. For the CDR3, the DNA is TGTGCCAGCAGCCAACTTCGCAGGGCTGGGGCCAACGTCCTGACTTTC.

This clonotype has a count of ten or more. This chain links TRBV7-2 with TRBJ2-7, with TRBD1 as a possible D gene (6 bases). The CDR3 runs to 14 residues. Trimming pared 6 bases from V and 4 bases from J, leaving 16 bases between. CDR1 and CDR2 (germline): SGHTA, FQGNSA. The CDR3 bases are TGTGCCAGCAGGTCCGCAGGGGATGGATACGAGCAGTACTTC. Protein sequence: CASRSAGDGYEQYF. Looking up the rest from reference TRBV7-2 and TRBJ2-7 gives the full variable domain: GAGVSQSPSNKVTEKGKDVELRCDPISGHTALYWYRQSLGQGLEFLIYFQGNSAPDKSGLPSDRFSAERTGGSVSTLTIQRTQQEDSAVYLCASRSAGDGYEQYFGPGTRLTVT.

This clonotype was found a few times. The J gene is TRBJ2-3, the V gene TRBV6-2 or TRBV6-3, with 9 nucleotides matching TRBD2. J gave up 1 base and V 7 bases, and 12 bases lay outside the gene matches. There are 17 residues in the CDR3. CDR1 is MNHEY, CDR2 SVGEGT, per germline. CDR3 protein: CASKPDWSSGGTDTQYF. The DNA of the CDR3 is TGTGCCAGCAAACCTGACTGGTCTAGCGGGGGCACAGATACGCAGTATTTT.

This clonotype occurred many times. CDR3 DNA: TGTGCCAGCAGGGAGGTCGCAGATACGCAGTATTTT. Protein sequence: CASREVADTQYF. The gene calls are TRBV6-1 and TRBJ2-3, with D maybe TRBD2 (5 bases). Trimming stripped 6 bases from V and 4 bases from J, with 8 bases between. Germline lookup yields CDR1 MNHNS and CDR2 SASEGT. The CDR3 sequence is 12 residues long.

This clonotype has a count of ten or more. For the CDR3, the DNA is TGTGCCAGCAGCTTAGAAGGTCGACTAGCGGGAGGTAGCGAGCAGTTCTTC. It yields the protein CASSLEGRLAGGSEQFF. This sequence joins TRBV11-2 and TRBJ2-1; 13 nucleotides match TRBD2. The CDR3 runs 17 residues. Germline V CDR1 and CDR2: SGHAT, FQNNGV. V dropped 0 bases and J dropped 10; count of bases not matched to a gene: 9.

CDR3 in amino acids: CASSRQGANTGELFF. The DNA of the CDR3 is TGTGCCAGCAGCAGACAGGGGGCGAACACCGGGGAGCTGTTTTTT. V and J are TRBV9 and TRBJ2-2; 9 nucleotides match TRBD1. Germline-derived CDR1 and CDR2 are SGDLS and YYNGEE. CDR3 length: 15 amino acids. V lost 4 bases to trimming and J lost 0 bases; unmatched junction nucleotides: 1.

This clonotype was seen a handful of times. A read error may explain this, as a much larger clone is one base away. The chain carries TRBV28 and TRBJ2-1; possible D gene TRBD1, 6 bases. CDR3 size: 15 residues. Germline loops: CDR1 MDHEN, CDR2 SYDVKM. This CDR3 reads CASSTGQSSYNGQFF. The CDR3 region has the DNA TGTGCCAGCAGTACTGGACAGAGCTCCTACAATGGGCAGTTCTTC.

As for this clonotype: Possible read error: a much larger clone is one base away. The rearrangement joins TRBV5-6 to TRBJ2-7; weak D call: TRBD2 (7 bases). This CDR3 contains 15 residues. Germline-derived CDR1 and CDR2 are SGHDT and YYEEEE. For the CDR3, the DNA is TGTGCCAGCAGCTCCCGGGGGGCGAATTGGTACGAGCGGTACTTC. The encoded protein is CASSSRGANWYERYF.

This clonotype was found many times. The chain combines TRBV5-1 with TRBJ2-7, with 10 bases lining up with TRBD1. The CDR3 has 13 amino acids. Germline V lookup: CDR1 SGHRS, CDR2 YFSETQ. The V gene end was trimmed by 0 bases and the J gene end by 7 bases; junction bases not matched to a gene: 1. The CDR3 DNA reads as TGCGCCAGCAGCTTGGGGACAGGGGGGGAGCAGTACTTC. Protein sequence: CASSLGTGGEQYF.

This clonotype was detected many times. The chain carries TRBV5-4 and TRBJ2-1; 10 bases align to TRBD2. This CDR3 spans 15 amino acids. The germline V gene encodes CDR1 SGHNT and CDR2 YYREEE (reference sequence). The trim removed 2 bases at V and 6 bases at J, leaving 5 bases unmatched. CDR3 in amino acids: CASSLLAGNVNEQFF. The CDR3 bases are TGTGCCAGCAGCTTACTAGCGGGAAATGTCAATGAGCAGTTCTTC.

V and J are TRBV29-1 and TRBJ2-5; 12 bases match TRBD2. The CDR3 loop spans 15 amino acids. From germline, CDR1 is SQVTM and CDR2 ANQGSEA. With 4 bases clipped from V and 5 bases from J, the junction kept 8 bases outside the gene matches. CDR3 sequence: CSVGLAGAEGETQYF. Here the CDR3 DNA reads TGCAGCGTTGGACTAGCGGGAGCCGAGGGCGAGACCCAGTACTTC.

There are a few counts of this clonotype. V usage is TRBV13 and J usage is TRBJ2-7; 10 nucleotides match TRBD2. CDR1 and CDR2 from the germline V gene are PRHDT and FYEKMQ (reference sequence). V lost 3 bases and J lost 5; bases outside the gene matches: 10. This CDR3 has 16 amino acids. The CDR3 DNA reads TGTGCCAGCAGCTTCAGCGGGAGGGCCGTAGGCCACGAGCAGTACTTC. Its translation: CASSFSGRAVGHEQYF. Using reference TRBV13 and TRBJ2-7 for the parts outside the CDR3, the full variable domain is AAGVIQSPRHLIKEKRETATLKCYPIPRHDTVYWYQQGPGQDPQFLISFYEKMQSDKGSIPDRFSAQQFSDYHSELNMSSLELGDSALYFCASSFSGRAVGHEQYFGPGTRLTVT.

This clonotype was recorded many times. The chain couples TRBV3-1 to TRBJ2-3; D ambiguous. V lost 6 bases and J 0 bases, leaving 13 bases between the germline ends. CDR1 and CDR2 from the germline V gene are LGHDT and YNNKEL (reference sequence). The CDR3 has 15 residues. In nucleotides, the CDR3 is TGTGCCAGCAGTTTCAAGTACACTAGCACAGATACGCAGTATTTT. Translation gives CASSFKYTSTDTQYF.

The chain joins TRBV7-2 to TRBJ2-2; tentatively, D is TRBD2 (5 bases). CDR3 length: 19 residues. Germline CDR1 reads SGHTA; CDR2 reads FQGNSA. Trimming pared 5 bases from V and 4 bases from J, leaving 26 bases between. The CDR3, as DNA: TGTGCCAGCAGCCCCTGGGCTGTTAAAGCGGCCAAGGGCACCGGGGAGCTGTTTTTT. Translation gives CASSPWAVKAAKGTGELFF.

This clonotype was picked up many times. V and J are TRBV4-1 and TRBJ2-1; TRBD1 matches 7 bases. This CDR3 contains 16 residues. J gave up 1 base and V 0 bases, and 3 bases lay outside the gene matches. Per germline, CDR1 MGHRA and CDR2 YSYEKL. The CDR3 DNA reads as TGCGCCAGCAGCCAAGATCGGACAGGATCCTACAATGAGCAGTTCTTC. It yields the protein CASSQDRTGSYNEQFF.